This T cell receptor beta chain comes out of a study of blood T cell repertoires in COVID-19. Across the whole study: Sites across the United States, Italy and Spain contributed samples from acute and convalescent COVID-19. T cells, B-cell-depleted T cells, or PBMCs provided the cDNA or gDNA that served as material.

As processed by the authors: Nucleated cell counts were estimated from reference gene primer amplification. Produced via immunoSEQ multiplex PCR; TCRdb's table is partial and in-frame only. The V and J calls and the clone size are those of that table, but D and trimming were determined from the DNA. Here the sample spans about 61,000 clones, 85% being singletons. CDR3 size: 16 residues. V was pared by 1 base and J by 3 bases, with 13 bases between. CDR1 and CDR2 from the germline V gene are MGHRA and YSYEKL. Sequences were obtained from peripheral blood. The chain recombines TRBV4-1 with TRBJ2-1; D might be TRBD1 (6 bases). This clonotype originated in a man between 65 and 80 years old with acute or convalescent COVID-19. CDR3 coding DNA: TGCGCCAGCAGCCAAGCTGTGGGGGCTATCTACAATGAGCAGTTCTTC. This codes for CASSQAVGAIYNEQFF.